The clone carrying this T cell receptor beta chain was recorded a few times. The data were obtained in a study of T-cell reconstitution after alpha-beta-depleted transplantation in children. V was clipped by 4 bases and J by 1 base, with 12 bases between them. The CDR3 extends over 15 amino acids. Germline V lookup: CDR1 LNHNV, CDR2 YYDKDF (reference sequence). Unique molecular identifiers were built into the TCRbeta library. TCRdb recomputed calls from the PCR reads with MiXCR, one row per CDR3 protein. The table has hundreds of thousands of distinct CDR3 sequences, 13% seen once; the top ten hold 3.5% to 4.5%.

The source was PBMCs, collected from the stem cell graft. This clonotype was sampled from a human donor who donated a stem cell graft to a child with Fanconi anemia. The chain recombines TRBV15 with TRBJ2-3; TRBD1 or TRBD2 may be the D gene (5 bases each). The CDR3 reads CATSNIGTRTDTQYF. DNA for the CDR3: TGTGCCACCAGCAATATCGGGACCCGCACAGATACGCAGTATTTT. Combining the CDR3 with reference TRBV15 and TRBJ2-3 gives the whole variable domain DAMVIQNPRYQVTQFGKPVTLSCSQTLNHNVMYWYQQKSSQAPKLLFHYYDKDFNNEADTPDNFQSRRPNTSFCFLDIRSPGLGDTAMYLCATSNIGTRTDTQYFGPGTRLTVL.